What follows are 6 T cell receptor beta chains derived from one specimen sequenced in a study of early T cells in non-severe SARS-CoV-2 infection. Using its own MiXCR run on the 5' RACE reads, TCRdb lists one record per CDR3 protein. The data show under 50,000 distinct CDR3 sequences, approximately 4.1% seen once. The sample comprised whole blood. The source is an adult who was a healthcare worker with PCR-confirmed SARS-CoV-2 infection or an uninfected control (not recorded which).

This clonotype showed up many times. The chain is built from TRBV7-9 and TRBJ2-5, with D possibly TRBD1 on 5 matching bases. Germline-derived CDR1 and CDR2 are SEHNR and FQNEAQ (reference sequence). V was pared by 0 bases and J by 5 bases, with 10 bases between. The CDR3 length is 14 residues. The CDR3 reads CASSLAGAPETQYF. DNA for the CDR3: TGTGCCAGCAGCTTAGCAGGGGCCCCGGAGACCCAGTACTTC. Based on the CDR3 plus reference TRBV7-9 and TRBJ2-5, the full variable domain is DTGVSQNPRHKITKRGQNVTFRCDPISEHNRLYWYRQTLGQGPEFLTYFQNEAQLEKSRLLSDRFSAERPKGSFSTLEIQRTEQGDSAMYLCASSLAGAPETQYFGPGTRLLVL.

The sample holds many counts of this clonotype. J is TRBJ1-6 and V is TRBV12-3 or TRBV12-4; 7 bases fit TRBD1. The CDR3 loop spans 14 amino acids. With V trimmed by 6 bases and J by 4 bases, 3 bases remained unmatched. DNA for the CDR3: TGTGCCAGCAGCCCGGGACAGTATAATTCACCCCTCCACTTT. Amino acid sequence: CASSPGQYNSPLHF.

This clonotype was observed many times. CDR3 sequence (DNA): TGCAGTGCTAGAGTAGGACTAGCGGGAGGGGGTGAGCAGTTCTTC. Protein: CSARVGLAGGGEQFF. The chain recombines TRBV20-1 with TRBJ2-1, with TRBD2 identical over 15 bases. The ends lost 1 base at V and 9 bases at J; junction bases unmatched: 4. The germline CDR1 and CDR2 sequences are DFQATT and SNEGSKA (reference sequence). There are 15 residues in the CDR3.

This clonotype was counted between two and nine times. V gene TRBV5-5 combines with J gene TRBJ2-1; tentatively, D is TRBD2 (6 bases). CDR1 and CDR2 from the germline V gene are SGHKS and YYEKEE (reference sequence). The ends were cut back, 0 bases at V and 2 bases at J, with 9 bases in the middle. The CDR3 sequence is 15 residues long. The CDR3 DNA is TGTGCCAGCAGCTTGGCCGCGGGAACCTACAATGAGCAGTTCTTC. It is translated as CASSLAAGTYNEQFF.

In this sample, this clonotype turned up many times. The V call is TRBV10-3, the J call TRBJ1-5, with TRBD1 identical over 10 bases. Germline-derived CDR1 and CDR2 are ENHRY and SYGVKD. J gave up 2 bases and V 2 bases, and 9 bases lay outside the gene matches. The CDR3 extends over 18 amino acids. In nucleotides, the CDR3 is TGTGCCATCAGTGAGACCCTTACCGGGACAGGGGGCAATCAGCCCCAGCATTTT. Amino acids: CAISETLTGTGGNQPQHF.

This clonotype was observed at least ten times. This chain connects TRBV6-5 to TRBJ1-5; D perhaps matches TRBD1 (6 bases). V lost 5 bases to trimming and J lost 6 bases, with 14 bases between them. CDR1 and CDR2 (germline): MNHEY, SVGAGI. The CDR3 has 14 amino acids. CDR3 DNA: TGTGCCAGCAGTATCACAGGGCCGGGTCAGCCCCAGCATTTT. As protein: CASSITGPGQPQHF.